A selection of T cell receptor beta chains follows, all from one sample in a study of T cell responses to AZD1222 COVID-19 vaccine. Measured with immunoSEQ multiplex PCR; TCRdb has only the in-frame clones, and not every one. The profile shows 70,000 or so clones, about 80% of them singletons. The sequencing here drew on peripheral blood, taken on day 0 of AZD1222 vaccination. These receptors were obtained from an adult in good health. CDR3s include the opening cysteine and the closing phenylalanine or tryptophan. A D gene is named only where the DNA matches it firmly. Expanded clones are given a class, and other clones once, few, many or no size at all.

length	V	size	J	D	CDR3	DNA
16	TRBV7-3	NA	TRBJ2-1	NA	CASSLVGGNSYNEQFF	TGTGCCAGCAGCTTAGTTGGAGGGAACTCCTACAATGAGCAGTTCTTC
11	TRBV6-2/TRBV6-3	once	TRBJ1-1	NA	CASSDTGKAFF	TGTGCCAGCAGTGATACAGGGAAAGCTTTCTTT
17	TRBV9	NA	TRBJ1-3	NA	CASSVSTGPRSGNTIYF	TGTGCCAGCAGCGTTTCAACGGGGCCACGGTCCGGAAACACCATATATTTT
18	TRBV5-1	NA	TRBJ2-3	TRBD2	CASSRRLAGGPGADTQYF	TGCGCCAGCAGCCGAAGACTAGCGGGGGGGCCTGGAGCAGATACGCAGTATTTT
15	TRBV9	NA	TRBJ1-1	NA	CASSAKGFSNTEAFF	TGTGCCAGCAGCGCCAAAGGATTCTCTAACACTGAAGCTTTCTTT
12	TRBV9	NA	TRBJ2-7	NA	CASSAQGHEQYF	TGTGCCAGCAGCGCCCAGGGCCACGAGCAGTACTTC
18	TRBV23-1	NA	TRBJ1-4	TRBD1	CASSARDRAFRTNEKLFF	TGCGCCAGCAGTGCCCGGGACAGGGCTTTTAGAACTAATGAAAAACTGTTTTTT
15	TRBV14	NA	TRBJ2-7	TRBD1	CASSQQRTGLYEQYF	TGTGCCAGCAGCCAACAACGGACAGGCCTGTACGAGCAGTACTTC
17	TRBV19	NA	TRBJ2-1	TRBD1	CASSIVPGQGPYNEQFF	TGTGCCAGTAGTATAGTCCCGGGACAGGGACCCTACAATGAGCAGTTCTTC
12	TRBV2	NA	TRBJ1-6	NA	CASRQGSSPLHF	TGTGCCAGCAGACAGGGTTCCTCACCCCTCCACTTT
19	TRBV7-9	once	TRBJ1-3	NA	CASSPYWNFGSTAGDTIYF	TGTGCCAGCAGCCCCTATTGGAATTTCGGGTCTACGGCTGGAGACACCATATATTTT
17	TRBV3-1/TRBV3-2	NA	TRBJ1-2	TRBD1	CASSQKVIGQGPYGYTF	TGTGCCAGCAGCCAAAAAGTGATAGGACAGGGGCCCTATGGCTACACCTTC
17	TRBV19	NA	TRBJ1-2	NA	CASSPTAFMGDRHGYTF	TGTGCCAGTAGTCCCACCGCCTTCATGGGGGATAGGCATGGCTACACCTTC
15	TRBV19	NA	TRBJ2-2	NA	CASSISSLNTGELFF	TGTGCCAGTAGTATTTCGTCCTTAAACACCGGGGAGCTGTTTTTT
14	TRBV3-1/TRBV3-2	NA	TRBJ2-5	TRBD2	CASSPGTGGGAQYF	TGTGCCAGCAGCCCGGGGACTGGTGGGGGGGCCCAGTACTTC
15	TRBV18	NA	TRBJ2-7	NA	CASSPLTVQLYEQYF	TGTGCCAGCTCACCCCTGACAGTACAGCTATACGAGCAGTACTTC
16	TRBV27	NA	TRBJ2-1	NA	CASSLSGMLPYNEQFF	TGTGCCAGCAGTTTATCGGGGATGTTGCCCTACAATGAGCAGTTCTTC
12	TRBV28	NA	TRBJ1-5	NA	CASRIGNQPQHF	TGTGCCAGCAGAATAGGCAATCAGCCCCAGCATTTT
14	TRBV19	NA	TRBJ2-2	TRBD1	CASNSPGGTGELFF	TGTGCCAGTAACTCACCAGGGGGCACCGGGGAGCTGTTTTTT
16	TRBV10-3	NA	TRBJ2-2	TRBD1	CAISRTGAEGAGELFF	TGTGCCATCAGTAGGACAGGGGCCGAAGGAGCCGGGGAGCTGTTTTTT
15	TRBV3-1/TRBV3-2	few	TRBJ1-1	NA	CASSLSLRMNTEAFF	TGTGCCAGCAGCCTCAGCCTCAGGATGAACACTGAAGCTTTCTTT
15	TRBV7-6	NA	TRBJ1-1	TRBD1	CASSSGTGGNTEAFF	TGTGCCAGCAGCTCGGGGACAGGGGGGAACACTGAAGCTTTCTTT
17	TRBV6-9	NA	TRBJ2-7	TRBD2	CASRAGTSGGASYEQYF	TGTGCCAGCAGGGCCGGGACTAGCGGGGGAGCCTCCTACGAGCAGTACTTC
15	TRBV5-6	NA	TRBJ1-1	NA	CASTLLQLLNTEAFF	TGTGCCAGCACCCTTCTACAGTTATTGAACACTGAAGCTTTCTTT
13	TRBV5-6	NA	TRBJ1-5	NA	CASTLGVNQPQHF	TGTGCCAGCACCCTGGGGGTGAATCAGCCCCAGCATTTT
13	TRBV6-5	few	TRBJ2-2	NA	CASSYSGGGELFF	TGTGCCAGCAGTTACTCAGGCGGCGGGGAGCTGTTTTTT
15	TRBV4-3	NA	TRBJ1-5	NA	CASSQVTGGDQPQHF	TGCGCCAGCAGCCAAGTCACCGGGGGCGATCAGCCCCAGCATTTT
15	TRBV6-1	few	TRBJ1-1	NA	CASSEDWGMNTEAFF	TGTGCCAGCAGTGAAGATTGGGGAATGAACACTGAAGCTTTCTTT
19	TRBV3-1/TRBV3-2	NA	TRBJ2-7	TRBD1	CASSPFWTGAHISAYEQYF	TGTGCCAGCAGCCCCTTTTGGACAGGGGCCCACATTAGTGCCTACGAGCAGTACTTC
14	TRBV11-2	NA	TRBJ1-4	NA	CASRPQMSNEKLFF	TGTGCCAGCAGGCCACAAATGAGTAATGAAAAACTGTTTTTT
14	TRBV7-2	few	TRBJ2-5	NA	CASSFPGVQETQYF	TGTGCCAGCAGCTTTCCGGGGGTCCAAGAGACCCAGTACTTC
16	TRBV7-8	large	TRBJ1-2	TRBD1	CASSPVEGQESYGYTF	TGTGCCAGCAGCCCCGTCGAGGGACAGGAAAGCTATGGCTACACCTTC
14	TRBV2	NA	TRBJ2-3	TRBD2	CASSELGGTDTQYF	TGTGCCAGCAGTGAACTCGGGGGGACAGATACGCAGTATTTT